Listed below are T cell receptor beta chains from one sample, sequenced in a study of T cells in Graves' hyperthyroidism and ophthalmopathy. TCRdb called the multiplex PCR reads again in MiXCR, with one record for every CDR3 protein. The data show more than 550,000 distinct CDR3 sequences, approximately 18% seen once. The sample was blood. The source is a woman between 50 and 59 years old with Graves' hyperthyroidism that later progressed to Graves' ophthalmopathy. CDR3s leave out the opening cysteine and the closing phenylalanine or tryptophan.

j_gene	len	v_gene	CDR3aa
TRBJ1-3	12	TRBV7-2	ASSPSAPGNTIY
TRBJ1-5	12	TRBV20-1	SARENYSNQPQH
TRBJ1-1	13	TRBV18	ASSQEIHYNTEAF
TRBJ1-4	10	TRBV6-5	ASSYSPESMF
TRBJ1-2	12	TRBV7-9	ASSLVQDNYGYT
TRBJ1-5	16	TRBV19	ASSPGTGTFRGNQPQH
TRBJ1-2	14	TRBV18	ASSPRTGTMNYGYT
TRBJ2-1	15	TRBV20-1	SAGGGLAGVRVNEQF
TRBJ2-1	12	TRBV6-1	ASSEREWDNEQF
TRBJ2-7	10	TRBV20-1	SATWTGTEQY
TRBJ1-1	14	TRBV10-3	AISPGQGLGNTEAF
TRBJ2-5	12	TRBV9	ASSVGGLRETQY
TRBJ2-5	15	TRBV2	ASIKTSGGIRQETQY
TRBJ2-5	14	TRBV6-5	ASSYASGGLGETQY
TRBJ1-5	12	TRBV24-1	ATSGRESNQPQH
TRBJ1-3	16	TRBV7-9	ASSFKGTGGLSGNTIY
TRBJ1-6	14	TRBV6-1	ASSRQDRGANSPLH
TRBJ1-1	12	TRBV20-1	SASPELKNTEAF
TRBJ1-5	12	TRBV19	ASSISGSNQPQH
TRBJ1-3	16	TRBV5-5	ASSPVGQSLFSGNTIY
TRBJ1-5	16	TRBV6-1	ASSETGTLWARNQPQH
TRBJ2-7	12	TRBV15	ATSRSDRVGEQY
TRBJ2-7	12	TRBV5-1	ASSRGTGLYEQY
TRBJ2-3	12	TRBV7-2	ASSRTDPWDTQY
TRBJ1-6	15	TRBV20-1	SATQIRVASYNSPLH
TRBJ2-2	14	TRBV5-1	ASSLEPTENTGELF
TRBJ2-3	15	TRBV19	ASSSASGGRSADTQY
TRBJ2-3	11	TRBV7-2	AREGGGGDTQY
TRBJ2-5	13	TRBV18	ASSSRTSGGATQY
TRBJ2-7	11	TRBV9	ASSVTDSYEQY
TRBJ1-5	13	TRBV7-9	ASSIPRQGEQPQH
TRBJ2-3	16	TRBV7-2	ASSLWGVGGVSTDTQY
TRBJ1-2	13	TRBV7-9	ASSLGRNPAYGYT
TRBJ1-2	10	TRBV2	ASSEGAAGYT
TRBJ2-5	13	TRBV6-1	AIGPGTPTQGTQY
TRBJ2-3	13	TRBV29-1	SVELTSGLEDMQY
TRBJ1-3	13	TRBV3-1	ASSQDHSSGNTIY
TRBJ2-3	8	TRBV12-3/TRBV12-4	ASSGSTQY
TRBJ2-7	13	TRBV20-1	SATATTGTYYEQY
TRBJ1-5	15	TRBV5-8	ASSLVFGPGSNQPQH
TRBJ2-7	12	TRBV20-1	SAERTAASYEQY
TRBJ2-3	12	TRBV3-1	ASSQVPPADTQY
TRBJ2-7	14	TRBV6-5	ASSYSGRGSYYEQY